The source of this T cell receptor beta chain is a study of shared clonotypes between healthy human individuals. CDR3 length equals 14 residues. V was trimmed by 5 bases and J by 8 bases, leaving 18 bases between them. Germline loops: CDR1 KGHSH, CDR2 LQKENI. Using immunoSEQ multiplex PCR, the repertoire was profiled, and TCRdb retains in-frame clones only, with some absent. This sample carries over 1.4 million clones, approximately 97% of them seen once, and the ten largest clones take approximately 1.1%. This chain connects TRBV18 to TRBJ1-2; D uncertain. Specimen: naive CD4+ T cells sorted from blood. The sample's subset: CD45RA+ positively selected. The sequence was collected from a young man in good health. DNA of the CDR3: TGTGCCAGCTCATTACAGCCAAGCCCAGGAGGCTACACCTTC. Its protein is CASSLQPSPGGYTF.